Listed below are T cell receptor beta chains from one sample, sequenced in a study of blood T cell repertoires in COVID-19. Measured with immunoSEQ multiplex PCR; TCRdb has only the in-frame clones, and not every one. The sample has around 47,000 clones, roughly 80% seen once. The sample consisted of peripheral blood. These receptors were collected from a human donor in a cohort sampled during active COVID-19. The CDR3 runs from the conserved cysteine through the conserved F or W. The D gene is left open where the match is weak. Rows give clone size only sometimes, using once, few, many, or a class for an expanded clone.

TRBJ2-1,TRBV19,.,TRBD1,TGTGCCAGTAGTATTGGGACAGCCTCCTACAATGAGCAGTTCTTC,CASSIGTASYNEQFF
TRBJ1-6,TRBV20-1,once,.,TGCAGTGCTAGTCCCCAGGAAGGTCCTTTTTCACCCCTCCACTTT,CSASPQEGPFSPLHF
TRBJ2-7,TRBV4-2,.,TRBD2,TGTGCCAGCAGCCAAGATTGGGCTAGCGGGGTGTACGAGCAGTACTTC,CASSQDWASGVYEQYF
TRBJ2-5,TRBV18,.,.,TGTGCCAGCTCACTCAACCAGGGGAAGGAGACCCAGTACTTC,CASSLNQGKETQYF
TRBJ1-2,TRBV7-2,.,TRBD1,TGTGCCAGCAGCGGGGGGACAGCGAGCCACTATGGCTACACCTTC,CASSGGTASHYGYTF
TRBJ1-2,TRBV7-9,few,.,TGTGCCAGCAGCCCCGGTTGGCGGGGTGACTACACCTTC,CASSPGWRGDYTF
TRBJ2-1,TRBV24-1,.,.,TGTGCCACCAGTGATTTCACCAGTCGGCGGGATGAGCAGTTCTTC,CATSDFTSRRDEQFF
TRBJ2-3,TRBV7-6,.,TRBD1,TGTGCCAGCAGCCCAGGACAGGGGATACCAGATACGCAGTATTTT,CASSPGQGIPDTQYF
TRBJ2-1,TRBV7-3,few,.,TGTGCCAGCAGCTCCGACAGATACAATGAGCAGTTCTTC,CASSSDRYNEQFF
TRBJ1-5,TRBV24-1,.,.,TGTGCCACCAGTGATTCTGTGGCTAATCAGCCCCAGCATTTT,CATSDSVANQPQHF